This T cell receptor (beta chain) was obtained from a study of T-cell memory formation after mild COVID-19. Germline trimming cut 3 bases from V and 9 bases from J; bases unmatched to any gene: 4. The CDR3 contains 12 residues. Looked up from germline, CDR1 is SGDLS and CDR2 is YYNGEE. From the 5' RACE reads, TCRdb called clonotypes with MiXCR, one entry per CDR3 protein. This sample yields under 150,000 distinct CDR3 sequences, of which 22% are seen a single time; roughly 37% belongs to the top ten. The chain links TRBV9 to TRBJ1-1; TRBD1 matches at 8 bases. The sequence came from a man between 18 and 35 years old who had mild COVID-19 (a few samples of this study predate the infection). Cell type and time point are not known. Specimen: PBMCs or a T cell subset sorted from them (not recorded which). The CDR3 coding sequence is TGTGCCAGCAGCGGCGACAGGGGACAAGCTTTCTTT. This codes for CASSGDRGQAFF.